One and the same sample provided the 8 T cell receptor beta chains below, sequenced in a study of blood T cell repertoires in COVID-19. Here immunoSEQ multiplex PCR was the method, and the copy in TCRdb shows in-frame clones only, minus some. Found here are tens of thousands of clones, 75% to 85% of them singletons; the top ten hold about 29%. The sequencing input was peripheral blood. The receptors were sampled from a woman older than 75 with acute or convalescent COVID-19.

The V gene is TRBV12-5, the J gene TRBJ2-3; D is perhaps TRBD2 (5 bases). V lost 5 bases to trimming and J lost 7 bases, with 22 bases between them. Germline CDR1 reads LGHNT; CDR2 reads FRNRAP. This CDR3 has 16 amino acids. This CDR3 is CASGKQPRGLTNTQYF. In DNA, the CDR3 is TGTGCTAGTGGTAAACAGCCCCGAGGGCTCACGAATACGCAGTATTTT.

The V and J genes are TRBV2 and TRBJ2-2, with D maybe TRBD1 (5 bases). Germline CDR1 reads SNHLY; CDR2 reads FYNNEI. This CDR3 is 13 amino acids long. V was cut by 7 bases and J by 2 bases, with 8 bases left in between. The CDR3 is CASKQENTGELFF. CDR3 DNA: TGTGCCAGCAAACAGGAAAACACCGGGGAGCTGTTTTTT.

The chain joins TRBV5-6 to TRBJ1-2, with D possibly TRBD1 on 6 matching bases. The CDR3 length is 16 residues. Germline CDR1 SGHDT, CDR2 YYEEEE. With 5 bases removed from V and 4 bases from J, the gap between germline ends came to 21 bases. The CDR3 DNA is TGTGCCAGCAGTCCGTCGGACACAGGGAAGTTCTATGGCTACACCTTC. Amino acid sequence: CASSPSDTGKFYGYTF.

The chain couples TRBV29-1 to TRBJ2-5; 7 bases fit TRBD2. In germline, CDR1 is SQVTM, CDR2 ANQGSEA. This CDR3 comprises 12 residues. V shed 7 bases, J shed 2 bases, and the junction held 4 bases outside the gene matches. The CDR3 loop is CSGILAQETQYF. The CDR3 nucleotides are TGCAGCGGGATACTAGCGCAAGAGACCCAGTACTTC.

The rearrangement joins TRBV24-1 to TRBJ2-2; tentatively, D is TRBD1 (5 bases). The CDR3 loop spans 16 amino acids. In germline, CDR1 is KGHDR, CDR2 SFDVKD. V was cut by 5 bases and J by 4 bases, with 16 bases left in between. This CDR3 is CATSGGPDISTGELFF. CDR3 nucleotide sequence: TGTGCCACCAGTGGGGGTCCGGACATAAGCACCGGGGAGCTGTTTTTT.

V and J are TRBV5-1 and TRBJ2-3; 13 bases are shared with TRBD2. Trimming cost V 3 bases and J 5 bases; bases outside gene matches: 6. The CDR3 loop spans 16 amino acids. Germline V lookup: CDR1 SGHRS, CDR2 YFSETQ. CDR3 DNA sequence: TGCGCCAGCAGCTCCGGACTAGCGGGAGAAATAGATACGCAGTATTTT. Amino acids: CASSSGLAGEIDTQYF.

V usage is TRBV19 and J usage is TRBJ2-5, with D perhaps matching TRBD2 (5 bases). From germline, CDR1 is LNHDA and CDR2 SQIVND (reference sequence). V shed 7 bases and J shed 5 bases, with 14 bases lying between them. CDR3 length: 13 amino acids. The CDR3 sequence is CASTGLDGETQYF. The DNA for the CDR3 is TGTGCCAGTACCGGACTCGATGGGGAGACCCAGTACTTC.

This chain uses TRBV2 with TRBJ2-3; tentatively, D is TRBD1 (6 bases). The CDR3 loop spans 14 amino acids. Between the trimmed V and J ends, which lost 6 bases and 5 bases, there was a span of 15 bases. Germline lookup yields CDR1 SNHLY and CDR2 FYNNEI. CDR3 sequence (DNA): TGTGCCAGCAGGGGCAGGGGAGCTGGAGATACGCAGTATTTT. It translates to CASRGRGAGDTQYF.